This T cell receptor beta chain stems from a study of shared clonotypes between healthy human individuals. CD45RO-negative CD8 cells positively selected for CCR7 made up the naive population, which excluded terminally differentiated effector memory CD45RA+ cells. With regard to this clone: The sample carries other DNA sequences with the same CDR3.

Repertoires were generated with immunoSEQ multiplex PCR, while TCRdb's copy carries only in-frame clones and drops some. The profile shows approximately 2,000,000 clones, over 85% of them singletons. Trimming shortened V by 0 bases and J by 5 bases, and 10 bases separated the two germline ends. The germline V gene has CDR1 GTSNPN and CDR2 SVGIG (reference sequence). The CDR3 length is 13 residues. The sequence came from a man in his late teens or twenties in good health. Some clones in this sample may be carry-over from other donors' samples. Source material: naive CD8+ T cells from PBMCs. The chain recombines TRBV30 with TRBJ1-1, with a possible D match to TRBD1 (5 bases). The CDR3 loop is CAWSVGGGTEAFF. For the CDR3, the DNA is TGTGCCTGGAGTGTTGGGGGGGGGACTGAAGCTTTCTTT.